Below, 19 T cell receptor beta chains from the same sample are listed, as sequenced in a study of blood T cell repertoires in COVID-19. Only in-frame clones appear in the TCRdb table, and some are missing; sequencing was by immunoSEQ multiplex PCR. The profile shows 120,000 to 150,000 clones, approximately 90% of them singletons. Sequencing was performed on peripheral blood. These TCRs come from a woman at least 80 years old with acute or convalescent COVID-19.

The rearrangement joins TRBV19 to TRBJ2-1; 9 bases align to TRBD2. The length of the CDR3 is 13 residues. V shed 6 bases, J shed 6 bases, and the junction held 3 bases outside the gene matches. Germline CDR1 and CDR2: LNHDA and SQIVND (reference sequence). CDR3 bases: TGTGCCAGTAGACAACTAGCGGGCAATGAGCAGTTCTTC. This encodes CASRQLAGNEQFF.

The chain combines TRBV18 with TRBJ1-4; 7 bases align to TRBD1. From germline, CDR1 is KGHSH and CDR2 LQKENI. Losses at the gene ends were 4 bases for V and 8 bases for J; bases not matched to a gene: 7. The CDR3 is 14 residues long. The CDR3 DNA is TGTGCCAGCTCACAGGGACAGAGCCCCGAAAAACTGTTTTTT. Its translation: CASSQGQSPEKLFF.

This sequence joins TRBV5-4 and TRBJ1-2; the D gene is possibly TRBD1 (6 bases). CDR1 SGHNT and CDR2 YYREEE come from the germline V gene (reference sequence). The CDR3 runs to 15 residues. V was clipped by 0 bases and J by 4 bases, with 13 bases between them. CDR3 sequence reads: CASSLGQDSRYGYTF. CDR3 nucleotides: TGTGCCAGCAGCTTGGGTCAGGACAGTCGCTATGGCTACACCTTC.

The rearrangement joins TRBV5-6 to TRBJ1-6, with 7 bases identical to TRBD1. The trim removed 0 bases at V and 5 bases at J, leaving 5 bases unmatched. Germline V gene data show CDR1 as SGHDT and CDR2 as YYEEEE. The CDR3 spans 16 residues. The CDR3 sequence is CASSLVAGQNNSPLHF. The CDR3 region has the DNA TGTGCCAGCAGCTTGGTCGCGGGACAGAATAATTCACCCCTCCACTTT.

V is TRBV4-1 and J is TRBJ2-3; 10 positions match TRBD1. The CDR3 has 14 amino acids. V lost 1 base and J lost 11; bases outside the gene matches: 6. Germline CDR1 is MGHRA and CDR2 is YSYEKL. The CDR3 reads CASSQVGGTGVQYF. Written as DNA, the CDR3 is TGCGCCAGCAGCCAAGTCGGCGGGACAGGGGTGCAGTATTTT.

The J gene is TRBJ2-3, the V gene TRBV30, with TRBD2 matching over 13 bases. The CDR3 contains 18 residues. Trimming removed 2 bases from V and 1 base from J; junction bases left unmatched: 9. Per the germline V gene, CDR1 is GTSNPN and CDR2 is SVGIG (reference sequence). Written as DNA, the CDR3 is TGTGCCTGGAGTATCCTCCGGACTAGCGGGGGACGCACAGATACGCAGTATTTT. This sequence encodes CAWSILRTSGGRTDTQYF.

The chain links TRBV30 to TRBJ1-5, with a tentative D call TRBD1 (6 bases). V lost 5 bases to trimming and J lost 5 bases, with 13 bases between them. The germline V gene has CDR1 GTSNPN and CDR2 SVGIG (reference sequence). This CDR3 comprises 13 residues. The CDR3 reads CAWGLAGDQPQHF. As DNA, the CDR3 is TGTGCCTGGGGATTGGCAGGGGATCAGCCCCAGCATTTT.

V is TRBV18 and J is TRBJ2-7; 9 nucleotides match TRBD1. The V gene end was trimmed by 3 bases and the J gene end by 6 bases; junction bases not matched to a gene: 0. From germline, CDR1 is KGHSH and CDR2 LQKENI. The CDR3 extends over 12 amino acids. The CDR3 protein is CASSPTGGEQYF. The CDR3 DNA sequence: TGTGCCAGCTCACCGACAGGGGGCGAGCAGTACTTC. The variable domain in full, completed from reference TRBV18 and TRBJ2-7, reads NAGVMQNPRHLVRRRGQEARLRCSPMKGHSHVYWYRQLPEEGLKFMVYLQKENIIDESGMPKERFSAEFPKEGPSILRIQQVVRGDSAAYFCASSPTGGEQYFGPGTRLTVT.

The chain recombines TRBV19 with TRBJ1-5, with 8 bases matching TRBD1. The CDR3 is made up of 15 amino acids. Trimming removed 6 bases from V and 4 bases from J; junction bases left unmatched: 8. Germline lookup yields CDR1 LNHDA and CDR2 SQIVND (reference sequence). CDR3 sequence (DNA): TGTGCCAGTAGAGTACAGACAGGGGAGAATCAGCCCCAGCATTTT. It yields the protein CASRVQTGENQPQHF.

The rearrangement links TRBV4-3 to TRBJ1-3; a possible D gene is TRBD1 (5 bases). Germline V CDR1 and CDR2: LGHNA, YSLEER. Deletions cut 4 bases from V and 4 bases from J, with 11 bases between. The CDR3 runs to 14 residues. CDR3 DNA: TGCGCCAGCAGCCCCGGGACTGGAGGAAACACCATATATTTT. Protein: CASSPGTGGNTIYF.

The chain recombines TRBV2 with TRBJ1-4, with 10 bases matching TRBD1. V gave up 4 bases and J gave up 8 bases; unmatched junction bases: 7. Germline-derived CDR1 and CDR2 are SNHLY and FYNNEI. CDR3 size: 15 residues. CDR3 DNA sequence: TGTGCCAGCAGTGGATGGACAGGGGGGGGCGAAAAACTGTTTTTT. It is translated as CASSGWTGGGEKLFF. Using reference TRBV2 and TRBJ1-4 for the parts outside the CDR3, the full variable domain is EPEVTQTPSHQVTQMGQEVILRCVPISNHLYFYWYRQILGQKVEFLVSFYNNEISEKSEIFDDQFSVERPDGSNFTLKIRSTKLEDSAMYFCASSGWTGGGEKLFFGSGTQLSVL.

The J gene is TRBJ2-7, the V gene TRBV5-1, with a tentative D call TRBD1 (6 bases). CDR1 SGHRS and CDR2 YFSETQ come from the germline V gene. The CDR3 spans 17 residues. V lost 3 bases, J lost 9 bases, and 28 bases lay in between. The CDR3 sequence is CASSWSPAGAHLKRQYF. Written as DNA, the CDR3 is TGCGCCAGCAGCTGGTCCCCCGCAGGGGCCCACCTTAAAAGGCAGTACTTC.

The V call is TRBV3-1 (or the pseudogene TRBV3-2), the J call TRBJ2-7; TRBD1 matches at 10 bases. The V gene's germline CDR1 is LGHDT and CDR2 YNNKEL (reference sequence). V trimming: 3 bases; J trimming: 6 bases; junction bases outside the gene matches: 8. This CDR3 spans 15 amino acids. The CDR3 nucleotides read TGTGCCAGCAGCCAGTGGGACAGGGGAATAACCGAGCAGTACTTC. Its translation: CASSQWDRGITEQYF.

The J gene is TRBJ2-2, the V gene TRBV9, with TRBD1 matching 8 bases. V lost 4 bases to trimming and J lost 7 bases; unmatched junction nucleotides: 18. Germline V lookup: CDR1 SGDLS, CDR2 YYNGEE. The CDR3 totals 18 residues. The CDR3 DNA sequence: TGTGCCAGCAGCTTTCCCGCAGGGACAGGAGTTTGGAACGGGGAGCTGTTTTTT. Amino acid sequence: CASSFPAGTGVWNGELFF.

This rearrangement joins TRBV3-1 (or the pseudogene TRBV3-2) to TRBJ1-2; D not resolved. This CDR3 has 12 residues. Trimming took off 5 bases at V and 7 bases at J, with 11 bases between the two ends. Germline V gives CDR1 LGHDT, CDR2 YNNKEL (reference sequence). CDR3 nucleotide sequence: TGTGCCAGCAGCACCCAGACACTTGGCTACACCTTC. It yields the protein CASSTQTLGYTF.

With respect to this clone: The same CDR3 also results from other DNA sequences found in this sample. The J gene is TRBJ1-2, the V gene TRBV7-2, with D maybe TRBD1 (5 bases). The CDR3 spans 13 residues. Trimming shortened V by 3 bases and J by 1 base, and 6 bases separated the two germline ends. The germline gives CDR1 SGHTA, CDR2 FQGNSA. DNA of the CDR3: TGTGCCAGCAGCTTGGGGGGTAACTATGGCTACACCTTC. Amino acids: CASSLGGNYGYTF.

The chain carries TRBV5-6 and TRBJ2-7; TRBD1 matches at 7 bases. Germline V gives CDR1 SGHDT, CDR2 YYEEEE. V was clipped by 2 bases and J by 2 bases; unmatched bases: 4. This CDR3 is built from 14 residues. CDR3 in DNA: TGTGCCAGCAGCTTTCCCGACAGGGCCTACGAGCAGTACTTC. This codes for CASSFPDRAYEQYF.

This chain connects TRBV5-1 to TRBJ1-6; D might be TRBD1 (6 bases). The CDR3 spans 15 residues. CDR1 is SGHRS and CDR2 is YFSETQ in the germline V gene. Trimming stripped 3 bases from V and 7 bases from J, with 14 bases between. As DNA, the CDR3 is TGCGCCAGCAGCTCACCGGGAGGGGGGAATTCACCCCTCCACTTT. This encodes CASSSPGGGNSPLHF.

This chain connects TRBV10-1 to TRBJ2-7; the D gene is possibly TRBD1 (5 bases). Germline loops: CDR1 WNHNN, CDR2 SYGVQD (reference sequence). This CDR3 is 14 amino acids long. V lost 7 bases to trimming and J lost 0 bases, with 13 bases between them. The CDR3 here is CASTRGRDSYEQYF. As DNA, the CDR3 is TGCGCCAGCACCCGCGGCAGGGACTCCTACGAGCAGTACTTC.